This T cell receptor beta chain was retrieved from a study of T-cell reconstitution after alpha-beta-depleted transplantation in children (dated by TCRdb to 2016 to 2017). Context from the whole study: The study quantitatively tracked T-cell immune reconstitution after TCRalphabeta/CD19-depleted allogeneic hematopoietic cell transplantation in children using TCR repertoire profiling.

The library was made by PCR. TCRdb lists the instrument as Illumina HiSeq 2500. TCR library preparation used molecular barcoding, with unique molecular identifiers applied to normalize quantification of the TCRbeta repertoire. The public reads were reanalyzed by TCRdb: fastp trimming at Q25, MiXCR alignment, in-frame beta chains only. All rows with the same CDR3 protein become a single entry with the most common DNA and genes. This sample has around 400,000 distinct CDR3 sequences in its table, and about a tenth of those were observed once. The leading ten clones occupy approximately 5% of the sample. Trimming at the junction amounts to 7 bases on V and 1 base on J, and the germline ends lie 8 bases apart. The CDR3 has 11 amino acids, counting the end cysteine and phenylalanine. Kept here is only the CDR3 DNA, which spans 33 bases and is read in frame from base 1. In the germline V gene, CDR1 corresponds to SQVTM and CDR2 to ANQGSEA.

This clonotype was recorded many times. The antigen it recognizes is unknown. Base qualities are not at hand, and no much larger clone is one base apart. This sequence originates from a human donor who donated a stem cell graft to a child with acute myeloid leukemia. The chain is assembled from TRBV29-1 and TRBJ2-7; the D gene lacks a confident call. Here the sequenced sample was PBMCs from the stem cell graft donor, taken from the stem cell graft. Read as DNA, the sequence is TGCAGCGCGGCTGGGTCCTACGAGCAGTACTTC. Its protein reads: CSAAGSYEQYF.